This TCR beta chain comes out of a study of somatic mutations in T cells in chronic GVHD (dated by TCRdb to the early 2020s). For sorting, staining was performed with anti-CD3, anti-CD4, anti-CD8 and a Vbeta20 antibody from the IOTest Beta Mark kit on a FACSAria III, and a purity above 99% was achieved. Peripheral blood was collected in sodium heparin tubes and mononuclear cells were isolated by Ficoll-Paque PLUS density gradient centrifugation. Before TCRbeta deep sequencing, the CD4+ Vbeta20+, CD4+ Vbeta20-, and CD8+ T cell fractions were FACS-sorted. Concerning this clone itself: Its cognate antigen has yet to be identified. No quality values exist for individual bases; no much larger clone is one base distant.

Cut back by 5 bases and 3 bases, the V and J ends lie 20 bases apart. As encoded in the germline V gene, CDR1 is MDHEN while CDR2 is SYDVKM. Reading from cysteine to phenylalanine, the CDR3 counts 16 amino acids. Solely the CDR3 DNA is kept, with 48 bases framed from the first base. Genomic DNA was isolated and then used for TCRbeta deep sequencing. The immunoSEQ assay, provided as a commercial service, was used for TCRbeta CDR3 sequencing and initial data processing. Regarding the original processing steps: Reads were demultiplexed, adapter and primer sequences were removed, similar clones were merged by frequency-ratio clustering, and V, D, J genes were annotated with IMGT. Drawn from immuneACCESS, this table holds only the in-frame rearrangements with V and J called that TCRdb kept. Clones are partly lost; checked studies trace under half to an unresolved V gene and leave the rest unexplained. V and J calls plus clone size are reproduced from that table; the DNA served to infer D and trimming. The sample profile shows 13,000 or so clones; 78% of them were found once. Roughly 30% of the sample comes from the top ten.

Specimen: Vbeta20-negative CD4+ T cells from blood. According to the study, the label for this sample's cell subset or site signals: CD4+ T cells sorted as TCR Vbeta20 negative by flow cytometry. The receptor comes from a male patient in his forties or fifties with chronic graft-versus-host disease. Where a transplant has occurred, the graft donor may have supplied some of the T cells. In this chain, TRBV28 is recombined with TRBJ2-7; a tentative D call is TRBD2 (6 bases match). The sequence in DNA is TGTGCCAGCAGTGGCCAATTTGTCGGGGGATTCTACGAGCAGTACTTC. It specifies CASSGQFVGGFYEQYF.